Included here is one T cell receptor (beta chain) sequence, with context. Its antigen is as yet unknown. Time point in this sample: pretreatment peripheral blood. For each patient, 1 to 8 samples were obtained, pretreatment and on-treatment. This sample was taken from a study of PD-L1 blockade in urothelial cancer. At the level of the study: Treatment start was followed by blood analysis at 3 weeks (second dose) and again at 6 weeks.

The protocol was immunoSEQ multiplex PCR, while the TCRdb copy is restricted to in-frame clones and leaves out a portion. Among around 63,000 clones listed, 75% to 90% were seen once. Study-wide results and limits: A below-median TCR clonality in blood before treatment predicted better survival.

The material was PBMCs, obtained around atezolizumab (anti-PD-L1) treatment. This receptor was obtained from a man aged 65 to 79 with urothelial cancer.

CDR3 DNA sequence: TGTGCCAGCAGTGAAAACCGGGGGGGCTACACCTTC. This encodes CASSENRGGYTF. V is TRBV2 and J is TRBJ1-2, with D tentatively TRBD1 (5 bases). CDR1 and CDR2 from the germline V gene are SNHLY and FYNNEI. This CDR3 spans 12 amino acids. Trimming took off 2 bases at V and 8 bases at J, with 9 bases between the two ends. The entire variable domain, with the rest obtained from reference TRBV2 and TRBJ1-2, is as follows: EPEVTQTPSHQVTQMGQEVILRCVPISNHLYFYWYRQILGQKVEFLVSFYNNEISEKSEIFDDQFSVERPDGSNFTLKIRSTKLEDSAMYFCASSENRGGYTFGSGTRLTVV.